This record concerns one T cell receptor (beta chain) sequence. This CDR3 contains 16 residues. CDR1 and CDR2 from the germline V gene are SNHLY and FYNNEI. Trimming removed 4 bases at V and 3 bases at J, with 15 bases between. This record belongs to a study of cytomegalovirus exposure and HLA in healthy donors. This table comes from immunoSEQ multiplex PCR, and its TCRdb copy is limited to in-frame clones, with some not included. The sample records 100,000 to 150,000 clones, 94% being singletons. The sequencing input was PBMCs. V is TRBV2 and J is TRBJ1-4; D not certain. This sequence originates from a woman aged 18-29 years in good health and CMV-seronegative. For the CDR3, the DNA is TGTGCCAGCAGTGCCGCGCTTACCATCTCTAATGAAAAACTGTTTTTT. It yields the protein CASSAALTISNEKLFF.